What follows is one T cell receptor (beta chain) and its context. Its antigen is currently unknown. The source of the sample is a study of PD-L1 blockade in urothelial cancer. Across the whole study: About 85% of the 29 patients were males with bladder-origin urothelial cancer. Study-wide findings and caveats: Better survival was predicted by below-median pretreatment blood TCR clonality.

Synthetic TCR analog templates were added to each PCR reaction. The assay was immunoSEQ multiplex PCR, and TCRdb's table has in-frame clones only and misses some. Of about 33,000 clones detected, 84% appear once; the ten largest clones hold 15% to 17%. The CDR3 consists of 14 residues. Germline V gene lookup returns CDR1 SGHNT and CDR2 YYREEE (reference sequence). V was clipped by 4 bases and J by 1 base, with 11 bases between them. Time point reported: pretreatment peripheral blood. Metastatic or locally advanced urothelial carcinoma was present in the patients. The receptor was isolated from a man aged 55-75 years with urothelial cancer. V is TRBV5-4 and J is TRBJ2-5; no firm D call. The sample in question was PBMCs, obtained around atezolizumab (anti-PD-L1) treatment. CDR3 nucleotide sequence: TGTGCCAGCAGCCACTCGAGTACCCAAGAGACCCAGTACTTC. This translates into CASSHSSTQETQYF.